In this sample, the clone carrying this T cell receptor (beta chain) turned up many times. The source of the sample is a study of T cells after yellow fever vaccination. There are 12 residues in the CDR3. V lost 3 bases and J 3 bases, leaving 6 bases between the germline ends. The TCR cDNA carried a universal primer site and UMIs from 5'RACE template switching. TCRdb passed the 5' RACE reads through MiXCR, listing each CDR3 protein once. Of hundreds of thousands of distinct CDR3 sequences in the sample, around an eighth were seen once. The chain uses TRBV12-3 or TRBV12-4 and TRBJ2-7, with D hard to call. This specimen consisted of PBMCs, obtained on the day of the yellow fever booster vaccination. The TCR comes from a young man who received the YFV17D yellow fever vaccine. The CDR3 DNA follows: TGTGCCAGCAGTTTGCTCCGCTACGAGCAGTACTTC. Protein: CASSLLRYEQYF.